This paragraph reports one TCR beta chain. V was cut by 5 bases and J by 2 bases, with 12 bases left in between. The CDR3 contains 14 residues. Germline CDR1 is SGHVS and CDR2 is FNYEAQ. The source of the sample is a study of blood T cell repertoires in COVID-19. For the study at large: From the United States, Italy and Spain came samples of acute and convalescent COVID-19. T cells, B-cell-depleted T cells, or PBMCs supplied cDNA or gDNA.

Generated by immunoSEQ multiplex PCR, the TCRdb table keeps only in-frame clones and is missing some. The sample holds approximately 140,000 clones, about four fifths seen once. The sequence was obtained from a man older than 75 with acute or convalescent COVID-19. What was sequenced was peripheral blood. This chain joins TRBV7-6 and TRBJ1-1; D gene uncertain. CDR3 sequence: CASSPAQSNTEAFF. Here the CDR3 DNA reads TGTGCCAGCAGCCCAGCGCAGAGCAACACTGAAGCTTTCTTT. Full variable domain (rest looked up from reference TRBV7-6 and TRBJ1-1): GAGVSQSPRYKVTKRGQDVALRCDPISGHVSLYWYRQALGQGPEFLTYFNYEAQQDKSGLPNDRFSAERPEGSISTLTIQRTEQRDSAMYRCASSPAQSNTEAFFGQGTRLTVV.